This T cell receptor (beta chain) was recovered during a study of blood T cell repertoires in COVID-19. The overall study: Samples of COVID-19 (acute and convalescent) were obtained from the United States, Italy and Spain.

Unmatched junction bases numbered 4, after V lost 3 bases and J lost 5 bases. This CDR3 is built from 15 residues. CDR1 is SGHAT and CDR2 is FQNNGV in the germline V gene. Only in-frame clones appear in the TCRdb table, and some are missing; sequencing was by immunoSEQ multiplex PCR. This table holds 55,000 to 65,000 clones, more than 65% found once. The chain uses TRBV11-2 and TRBJ2-2, with 9 positions matching TRBD2. The receptor was isolated from a human donor in a cohort sampled during active COVID-19. The sequencing input was peripheral blood. The CDR3 is CASSFSSGITGELFF. In nucleotides, the CDR3 is TGTGCCAGCAGCTTTTCTAGCGGGATTACCGGGGAGCTGTTTTTT.